This T cell receptor beta chain came from a study of blood T cells in healthy people across ages. Study-level findings and limits: When one million T cells were used, diversity estimates were thought to be underestimates. More naive CD4+ cells and higher diversity were found in long-lived than in aged donors.

As concerns this clonotype: Its antigen is not known.

The V segment lost 4 bases and the J segment 5 bases; nucleotides outside the gene matches: 0. From germline, CDR1 is KGHDR and CDR2 SFDVKD. This CDR3 has 13 amino acids. Primers used in a second PCR of roughly 7 to 11 cycles were a sample-barcoded 5' primer and a J-beta primer mix. In TCRdb, the 5' RACE reads were re-called with MiXCR into one record per CDR3 protein. The top ten clones hold 2.1% of a sample with over 1.5 million distinct CDR3 sequences, about 50% of them seen once. The sequenced sample was blood. The chain employs TRBV24-1 and TRBJ2-1, with TRBD2 matching 8 bases. The sequence derives from a woman aged 40 to 49 in good health. CDR3 DNA: TGTGCCACCAGTGAGCGGGGGGACAATGAGCAGTTCTTC. Protein product: CATSERGDNEQFF.